The sequence of this T cell receptor (beta chain) was determined in a study of lymphopenia after photon versus proton radiotherapy. The study, taken as a whole, reports: Under photons, naive T cells and diversity fell while effector/memory populations rose. Larger post-nadir TCR diversity loss correlated inversely with survival in deceased patients. After the lymphocyte nadir, photon-treated repertoires showed oligoclonal expansion, especially of CD8+ Temra cells. Better survival with proton therapy was suggested as possible, not demonstrated.

TCRdb's copy holds only in-frame clones and misses some; the assay was immunoSEQ multiplex PCR. This repertoire shows about 34,000 clones, over 75% found once; its top ten account for around 13%. Comments on this clone: Its antigen is unknown.

The sequence was obtained from a woman between 70 and 85 years old with pancreatic cancer. The sample was peripheral blood, taken from a patient treated with proton-based radiotherapy.

The DNA of the CDR3 is TGCGCCAGCAGCCAAGAGGCGGGGACCTCCTACGAGCAGTACTTC. This sequence encodes CASSQEAGTSYEQYF. The J gene is TRBJ2-7, the V gene TRBV4-3; possibly TRBD2 for D (6 bases). V dropped 0 bases and J dropped 0 bases, with 9 bases sitting between them. The germline CDR1 and CDR2 sequences are LGHNA and YSLEER. The CDR3 is 15 residues long.